This entry concerns a single T cell receptor (beta chain). The antigen remains unidentified. The sample is drawn from a study of T-cell reconstitution after alpha-beta-depleted transplantation in children. The authors prepared the TCRbeta library with unique molecular identifiers. TCRdb recomputed calls from the PCR reads with MiXCR, one row per CDR3 protein. Of some 450,000 distinct CDR3 sequences detected, around two fifths appear once; the ten largest clones hold around a quarter. Study conclusions and caveats: Diversity and T-cell counts at one year after transplant derived mostly from new T cells.

The CDR3 has 15 amino acids. Germline loops: CDR1 SGHNT, CDR2 YYREEE (reference sequence). V was pared by 4 bases and J by 4 bases, with 17 bases between. This rearrangement joins TRBV5-4 to TRBJ1-1, with D perhaps TRBD1 (5 bases). Sequencing used PBMCs, obtained before TCRalphabeta/CD19-depleted stem cell transplant. This TCR was recovered from a girl aged 2-10 years with aplastic anemia, due to receive a stem cell transplant. CDR3 bases: TGTGCCAGCAGCCCAATCTCATGGGGGGGCACTGAAGCTTTCTTT. It codes for CASSPISWGGTEAFF.